The 18 T cell receptor beta chains given below trace back to one sample, sequenced in a study of PD-L1 blockade in urothelial cancer. Documented time point: pretreatment peripheral blood. Using immunoSEQ multiplex PCR, the repertoire was profiled, and TCRdb retains in-frame clones only, with some absent. Among tens of thousands of clones listed, 65% to 85% were seen once. Sequenced here: PBMCs, sampled around atezolizumab (anti-PD-L1) treatment. The receptor source for this set is a woman aged 70 to 79 with urothelial cancer.

CDR3 protein: CASSLLADTSTDTQYF. The CDR3 region has the DNA TGTGCCAGCAGCTTATTAGCGGATACTAGCACAGATACGCAGTATTTT. The chain has TRBV7-2 and TRBJ2-3; D may be TRBD2 (6 bases). Trimming shortened V by 2 bases and J by 0 bases, and 12 bases separated the two germline ends. The CDR3 extends over 16 amino acids. Germline V gene data show CDR1 as SGHTA and CDR2 as FQGNSA.

This clone was counted at least ten times. The chain joins TRBV6-1 to TRBJ2-2, with 11 bases lining up with TRBD1. V lost 6 bases and J lost 6; bases outside the gene matches: 9. Looked up from germline, CDR1 is MNHNS and CDR2 is SASEGT. The CDR3 has 16 residues. The CDR3 DNA sequence: TGTGCCAGCAGAGAAATCCCGGGACAGGGGGCCGGGGAGCTGTTTTTT. Encoded protein: CASREIPGQGAGELFF.

Of note for this clone: This sample includes further DNA sequences coding for the same CDR3. The chain links TRBV6-5 to TRBJ2-7; TRBD1 matches at 8 bases. The V gene's germline CDR1 is MNHEY and CDR2 SVGAGI. CDR3 size: 16 residues. Losses at the gene ends were 0 bases for V and 3 bases for J; bases not matched to a gene: 7. This chain's CDR3 is CASSYSTGATSYEQYF. In nucleotides, the CDR3 is TGTGCCAGCAGTTACTCGACAGGGGCAACGAGCTACGAGCAGTACTTC.

In this sample, this clone turned up a few times. V is TRBV2 and J is TRBJ1-1; D gene unclear. Germline loops: CDR1 SNHLY, CDR2 FYNNEI. This CDR3 has 13 amino acids. With 3 bases removed from V and 0 bases from J, the gap between germline ends came to 5 bases. For the CDR3, the DNA is TGTGCCAGCAGTGACCTAATGAACACTGAAGCTTTCTTT. Its protein product is CASSDLMNTEAFF.

The chain links TRBV4-1 to TRBJ2-7; maybe TRBD2 (7 bases). Germline V gene lookup returns CDR1 MGHRA and CDR2 YSYEKL. This CDR3 region has 14 residues. The germline V and J ends were trimmed by 0 bases and 4 bases, with 10 bases remaining between them. CDR3: CASSQERGGYEQYF. The CDR3 coding sequence is TGCGCCAGCAGCCAAGAGAGGGGGGGGTACGAGCAGTACTTC.

The chain joins TRBV29-1 to TRBJ2-1, with TRBD2 identical over 10 bases. Germline-derived CDR1 and CDR2 are SQVTM and ANQGSEA. J gave up 8 bases and V 6 bases, and 10 bases lay outside the gene matches. CDR3 size: 14 residues. In DNA form, the CDR3 reads TGCAGCGTCGCAACTAGCGGGACGAACGATGAGCAGTTCTTC. This encodes CSVATSGTNDEQFF.

The gene calls are TRBV27 and TRBJ2-3; D unresolved. CDR3 length: 15 amino acids. From germline, CDR1 is MNHEY and CDR2 SMNVEV (reference sequence). Deletions cut 3 bases from V and 4 bases from J, with 14 bases between. The CDR3 spells CASSFLNLLADTQYF. CDR3 nucleotides: TGTGCCAGCAGTTTTTTGAACTTGTTGGCAGATACGCAGTATTTT.

This chain connects TRBV5-1 to TRBJ1-1; 8 positions match TRBD1. This CDR3 region has 14 residues. In germline, CDR1 is SGHRS, CDR2 YFSETQ. V gave up 4 bases and J gave up 11 bases; unmatched junction bases: 13. The CDR3 is CASSAFSGGLDAFF. CDR3 sequence (DNA): TGCGCCAGCAGCGCTTTCTCAGGGGGCCTTGACGCTTTCTTT.

This sequence joins TRBV6-1 and TRBJ2-7; 11 nucleotides agree with TRBD1. V shed 9 bases, J shed 3 bases, and the junction held 4 bases outside the gene matches. The length of the CDR3 is 13 residues. Germline assignment: CDR1 MNHNS and CDR2 SASEGT. DNA of the CDR3: TGTGCCAGTACCGGGACAGGGGGCTACGAGCAGTACTTC. Its translation is CASTGTGGYEQYF.

V and J are TRBV9 and TRBJ2-2, with D tentatively TRBD2 (5 bases). V lost 0 bases and J lost 5, with 14 bases in between. From germline, CDR1 is SGDLS and CDR2 YYNGEE. This CDR3 contains 16 residues. This CDR3 reads CASSVVGFGRTGELFF. CDR3 nucleotide sequence: TGTGCCAGCAGCGTAGTAGGGTTTGGGAGAACCGGGGAGCTGTTTTTT.

A single count supports this clone. The rearrangement links TRBV29-1 to TRBJ2-3, with D possibly being TRBD1 (6 bases). Trimming took 5 bases from V and 3 from J, leaving 12 bases between them. The CDR3 length is 13 residues. CDR1 and CDR2 (germline): SQVTM, ANQGSEA. The CDR3 region is CSVSGVGTDTQYF. As DNA, the CDR3 is TGCAGCGTTTCAGGGGTAGGGACAGATACGCAGTATTTT.

CDR3 residues: CAISVRAGGPETQYF. In nucleotides, the CDR3 is TGTGCCATCAGTGTCCGGGCGGGGGGGCCAGAGACCCAGTACTTC. The chain uses TRBV10-3 and TRBJ2-5, with 9 bases matching TRBD2. Germline V gives CDR1 ENHRY, CDR2 SYGVKD. The CDR3 totals 15 residues. J gave up 4 bases and V 4 bases, and 7 bases lay outside the gene matches.

V usage is TRBV6-1 and J usage is TRBJ1-2; no definite D call. The germline V gene encodes CDR1 MNHNS and CDR2 SASEGT. V lost 2 bases and J 1 base, leaving 11 bases between the germline ends. The CDR3 is 15 residues long. The CDR3 here is CASSETAVINYGYTF. The DNA for the CDR3 is TGTGCCAGCAGTGAAACTGCGGTAATTAACTATGGCTACACCTTC.

This chain connects TRBV7-8 to TRBJ2-7; D may be TRBD2 (5 bases). The CDR3 is 14 residues long. Germline-derived CDR1 and CDR2 are SGHVS and FQNEAQ. V was trimmed by 3 bases and J by 2 bases, leaving 11 bases between them. CDR3 in amino acids: CASSFRGGAYEQYF. CDR3 bases: TGTGCCAGCAGCTTCCGGGGTGGTGCCTACGAGCAGTACTTC.

The chain uses TRBV6-1 and TRBJ1-2, with D possibly matching TRBD1 (5 bases). This CDR3 spans 19 amino acids. With 3 bases removed from V and 1 base from J, the gap between germline ends came to 24 bases. CDR1 is MNHNS, CDR2 SASEGT, per germline. The CDR3 coding sequence is TGTGCCAGCAGTGATATAGGTTGGGCAGGGATTCCACTTAACTATGGCTACACCTTC. Amino acid sequence: CASSDIGWAGIPLNYGYTF.

The chain employs TRBV15 and TRBJ2-7; perhaps TRBD2 as D (7 bases). V lost 0 bases and J 4 bases, leaving 19 bases between the germline ends. CDR1 and CDR2 (germline): LNHNV, YYDKDF (reference sequence). The length of the CDR3 is 17 residues. The CDR3 region has the DNA TGTGCCACCAGCAGAGATTGGGGGGGCCATATCCTATACGAGCAGTACTTC. Residues: CATSRDWGGHILYEQYF.

The chain recombines TRBV6-1 with TRBJ2-7; D is undetermined. The CDR3 covers 14 residues. Germline-derived CDR1 and CDR2 are MNHNS and SASEGT. With 1 base removed from V and 2 bases from J, the gap between germline ends came to 9 bases. CDR3 amino acids: CASSEVWAAYEQYF. The CDR3 bases are TGTGCCAGCAGTGAAGTCTGGGCAGCCTACGAGCAGTACTTC.

The chain is built from TRBV9 and TRBJ1-2; 8 nucleotides match TRBD1. Germline loops: CDR1 SGDLS, CDR2 YYNGEE. After removal of 0 bases from V and 3 bases from J, the junction contained 4 bases not matched to a gene. The CDR3 length is 15 residues. This chain's CDR3 is CASSVDPGGDYGYTF. The CDR3 nucleotides read TGTGCCAGCAGCGTAGACCCAGGGGGCGACTATGGCTACACCTTC.